These T cell receptor beta chains were read from a single sample in a study of shared clonotypes between healthy human individuals. Measured with immunoSEQ multiplex PCR; TCRdb has only the in-frame clones, and not every one. The sample consists of approximately 350,000 clones, less than 85% of them appearing once. Sequencing was carried out using memory CD4+ T cells sorted from blood. The receptors here all came from a man aged 25 to 40 in good health. CDR3s include the opening cysteine and the closing phenylalanine or tryptophan. The order of the fields is D gene, V gene, J gene, clone size, CDR3 protein, CDR3 DNA. A D gene is named only where the DNA matches it firmly. The listing skips clone size in some rows; elsewhere it reads once, few, many or a size class.

d_call: .
v_call: TRBV4-3
j_call: TRBJ2-2
clone_size: .
cdr3_aa: CASSRRTTSLYGELFF
cdr3_nt: TGCGCCAGCAGCCGGCGGACTACCTCCTTGTACGGGGAGCTGTTTTTT

d_call: TRBD1
v_call: TRBV5-4
j_call: TRBJ1-2
clone_size: .
cdr3_aa: CASSLSRGYGYTF
cdr3_nt: TGTGCCAGCAGCTTGTCCAGGGGGTATGGCTACACCTTC

d_call: TRBD2
v_call: TRBV6-5
j_call: TRBJ2-1
clone_size: .
cdr3_aa: CASRSGLASNEQFF
cdr3_nt: TGTGCCAGCAGATCGGGACTAGCGTCCAATGAGCAGTTCTTC

d_call: TRBD1
v_call: TRBV4-1
j_call: TRBJ2-7
clone_size: .
cdr3_aa: CASSQRTGVDEQYF
cdr3_nt: TGCGCCAGCAGCCAACGGACAGGGGTCGATGAGCAGTACTTC

d_call: .
v_call: TRBV18
j_call: TRBJ2-6
clone_size: .
cdr3_aa: CASSLTGSGANVLTF
cdr3_nt: TGTGCCAGCTCACTCACAGGGTCTGGGGCCAACGTCCTGACTTTC

d_call: .
v_call: TRBV6-1
j_call: TRBJ2-1
clone_size: .
cdr3_aa: CASRRNGEQFF
cdr3_nt: TGTGCCAGCAGGCGGAATGGTGAGCAGTTCTTC

d_call: .
v_call: TRBV30
j_call: TRBJ1-5
clone_size: few
cdr3_aa: CAWSTGDLGNQPQHF
cdr3_nt: TGTGCCTGGAGTACTGGGGATTTGGGCAATCAGCCCCAGCATTTT

d_call: TRBD1
v_call: TRBV27
j_call: TRBJ2-3
clone_size: .
cdr3_aa: CASSPLTGGGTDTQYF
cdr3_nt: TGTGCCAGCAGTCCACTAACAGGGGGTGGCACAGATACGCAGTATTTT

d_call: TRBD1
v_call: TRBV2
j_call: TRBJ1-1
clone_size: few
cdr3_aa: CASWAQGGTEAFF
cdr3_nt: TGTGCCAGCTGGGCTCAGGGGGGCACTGAAGCTTTCTTT

d_call: .
v_call: TRBV5-1
j_call: TRBJ2-1
clone_size: .
cdr3_aa: CASGGQINNEQFF
cdr3_nt: TGCGCCAGTGGGGGACAAATTAACAATGAGCAGTTCTTC

d_call: TRBD1
v_call: TRBV5-4
j_call: TRBJ2-7
clone_size: .
cdr3_aa: CASASDRADYEQYF
cdr3_nt: TGTGCCAGCGCATCCGACAGGGCCGATTACGAGCAGTACTTC

d_call: .
v_call: TRBV18
j_call: TRBJ2-7
clone_size: .
cdr3_aa: CASSPSGSPYEQYF
cdr3_nt: TGTGCCAGCTCACCATCGGGATCGCCCTACGAGCAGTACTTC

d_call: TRBD1
v_call: TRBV5-6
j_call: TRBJ2-3
clone_size: .
cdr3_aa: CASSKDRGLTDTQYF
cdr3_nt: TGTGCCAGCAGCAAGGACAGGGGGCTCACAGATACGCAGTATTTT

d_call: TRBD2
v_call: TRBV7-2
j_call: TRBJ2-1
clone_size: once
cdr3_aa: CASSLAQTLHGGYNEQFF
cdr3_nt: TGTGCCAGCAGCTTAGCCCAAACACTACACGGGGGGTACAATGAGCAGTTCTTC

d_call: .
v_call: TRBV5-1
j_call: TRBJ2-1
clone_size: .
cdr3_aa: CASSLVPESNEQFF
cdr3_nt: TGCGCCAGCAGCTTGGTACCCGAGTCCAATGAGCAGTTCTTC

d_call: .
v_call: TRBV7-2
j_call: TRBJ2-3
clone_size: .
cdr3_aa: CASSLSRGGGDTQYF
cdr3_nt: TGTGCCAGCAGCTTAAGCAGGGGTGGAGGAGATACGCAGTATTTT

d_call: TRBD2
v_call: TRBV7-9
j_call: TRBJ2-1
clone_size: .
cdr3_aa: CASSFIAGGRTNEQFF
cdr3_nt: TGTGCCAGCAGCTTTATAGCGGGAGGGCGGACGAATGAGCAGTTCTTC

d_call: .
v_call: TRBV6-1
j_call: TRBJ2-7
clone_size: .
cdr3_aa: CASSSTSYEQYF
cdr3_nt: TGTGCCAGCAGTTCCACGTCCTACGAGCAGTACTTC

d_call: TRBD1
v_call: TRBV2
j_call: TRBJ1-5
clone_size: .
cdr3_aa: CASGRRRDRGPGSNQPQHF
cdr3_nt: TGTGCCAGCGGTCGCCGCCGGGACAGGGGGCCGGGGAGCAATCAGCCCCAGCATTTT

d_call: TRBD2
v_call: TRBV18
j_call: TRBJ2-5
clone_size: once
cdr3_aa: CASSPPVLAGGGKTQYF
cdr3_nt: TGTGCCAGCTCACCACCCGTATTAGCGGGAGGTGGGAAGACCCAGTACTTC

d_call: .
v_call: TRBV10-1
j_call: TRBJ2-3
clone_size: .
cdr3_aa: CASSGGTHTQYF
cdr3_nt: TGCGCCAGCAGTGGCGGGACACATACGCAGTATTTT

d_call: .
v_call: TRBV28
j_call: TRBJ2-3
clone_size: .
cdr3_aa: CASSLGGLRTDTQYF
cdr3_nt: TGTGCCAGCAGTTTAGGTGGTCTTCGCACAGATACGCAGTATTTT

d_call: TRBD2
v_call: TRBV27
j_call: TRBJ2-7
clone_size: .
cdr3_aa: CASSLSGGSRHEQYF
cdr3_nt: TGTGCCAGCAGTTTATCAGGCGGGAGTCGACACGAGCAGTACTTC

d_call: .
v_call: TRBV5-5
j_call: TRBJ1-4
clone_size: .
cdr3_aa: CASSSGLANEKLFF
cdr3_nt: TGTGCCAGCAGCTCCGGTCTTGCTAATGAAAAACTGTTTTTT

d_call: .
v_call: TRBV2
j_call: TRBJ2-3
clone_size: .
cdr3_aa: CASREREKSTDTQYF
cdr3_nt: TGTGCCAGCAGGGAACGGGAGAAGTCCACGGATACGCAGTATTTT

d_call: .
v_call: TRBV5-1
j_call: TRBJ2-7
clone_size: .
cdr3_aa: CASYEGVHREQYF
cdr3_nt: TGCGCCAGCTATGAAGGGGTTCACCGCGAGCAGTACTTC

d_call: .
v_call: TRBV25-1
j_call: TRBJ2-4
clone_size: .
cdr3_aa: CASSESEGQNIQYF
cdr3_nt: TGTGCCAGCAGTGAATCAGAGGGACAAAACATTCAGTACTTC

d_call: .
v_call: TRBV14
j_call: TRBJ1-1
clone_size: once
cdr3_aa: CASSPLPGSANTEAFF
cdr3_nt: TGTGCCAGCAGCCCGCTGCCAGGGTCGGCGAACACTGAAGCTTTCTTT

d_call: .
v_call: TRBV5-5
j_call: TRBJ2-7
clone_size: .
cdr3_aa: CAGSVTSSYEQYF
cdr3_nt: TGTGCCGGCAGCGTGACTTCCTCCTACGAGCAGTACTTC

d_call: .
v_call: TRBV7-9
j_call: TRBJ2-7
clone_size: .
cdr3_aa: CASARASYEQYF
cdr3_nt: TGTGCCAGCGCGCGGGCCTCCTACGAGCAGTACTTC

d_call: .
v_call: TRBV19
j_call: TRBJ1-2
clone_size: once
cdr3_aa: CASSGASGYGYTF
cdr3_nt: TGTGCCAGTAGCGGGGCTTCGGGCTATGGCTACACCTTC

d_call: TRBD2
v_call: TRBV10-2
j_call: TRBJ2-1
clone_size: .
cdr3_aa: CASRLAGLYNEQFF
cdr3_nt: TGCGCCAGCCGGCTAGCGGGGCTATACAATGAGCAGTTCTTC

d_call: .
v_call: TRBV11-2
j_call: TRBJ1-4
clone_size: few
cdr3_aa: CASSKNFATNEKLFF
cdr3_nt: TGTGCCAGCAGTAAGAACTTTGCAACTAATGAAAAACTGTTTTTT

d_call: .
v_call: TRBV11-3
j_call: TRBJ1-1
clone_size: .
cdr3_aa: CASSLRGVNTEAFF
cdr3_nt: TGTGCCAGCAGCTTACGAGGCGTGAACACTGAAGCTTTCTTT

d_call: TRBD1
v_call: TRBV29-1
j_call: TRBJ2-7
clone_size: .
cdr3_aa: CSVEGQYEQYF
cdr3_nt: TGCAGCGTTGAGGGACAGTACGAGCAGTACTTC

d_call: .
v_call: TRBV18
j_call: TRBJ1-3
clone_size: .
cdr3_aa: CASSPGTQGNTIYF
cdr3_nt: TGTGCCAGCTCACCCGGGACCCAGGGAAACACCATATATTTT

d_call: .
v_call: TRBV7-7
j_call: TRBJ2-2
clone_size: few
cdr3_aa: CASSEQHTGELFF
cdr3_nt: TGTGCCAGCAGCGAACAGCACACCGGGGAGCTGTTTTTT

d_call: .
v_call: TRBV25-1
j_call: TRBJ1-4
clone_size: .
cdr3_aa: CASSDGLNEKLFF
cdr3_nt: TGTGCCAGCAGTGATGGACTCAATGAAAAACTGTTTTTT

d_call: TRBD1
v_call: TRBV4-1
j_call: TRBJ1-2
clone_size: many
cdr3_aa: CASSHLFGQAGYGYTF
cdr3_nt: TGCGCCAGCAGCCATTTATTTGGACAGGCCGGCTATGGCTACACCTTC

d_call: .
v_call: TRBV9
j_call: TRBJ1-6
clone_size: .
cdr3_aa: CASSVAVGGNSPLHF
cdr3_nt: TGTGCCAGCAGCGTAGCTGTGGGGGGTAATTCACCCCTCCACTTT

d_call: TRBD1
v_call: TRBV28
j_call: TRBJ2-5
clone_size: few
cdr3_aa: CASKGQGMETQYF
cdr3_nt: TGTGCCAGCAAGGGACAGGGGATGGAGACCCAGTACTTC

d_call: .
v_call: TRBV9
j_call: TRBJ2-2
clone_size: .
cdr3_aa: CASSVAPGTNTGELFF
cdr3_nt: TGTGCCAGCAGCGTAGCACCGGGCACGAACACCGGGGAGCTGTTTTTT

d_call: TRBD1
v_call: TRBV18
j_call: TRBJ1-1
clone_size: .
cdr3_aa: CASSPPLGDRDRPFF
cdr3_nt: TGTGCCAGCTCACCACCTTTGGGGGACAGGGATCGCCCTTTCTTT

d_call: TRBD2
v_call: TRBV5-4
j_call: TRBJ2-1
clone_size: .
cdr3_aa: CASSRTSAQNNEQFF
cdr3_nt: TGTGCCAGCAGCCGAACTAGCGCTCAGAACAATGAGCAGTTCTTC

d_call: .
v_call: TRBV28
j_call: TRBJ1-2
clone_size: .
cdr3_aa: CASSFGLGGYGYTF
cdr3_nt: TGTGCCAGCAGTTTCGGGTTAGGTGGCTATGGCTACACCTTC

d_call: .
v_call: TRBV9
j_call: TRBJ2-1
clone_size: .
cdr3_aa: CASSVGPLPYNEQFF
cdr3_nt: TGTGCCAGCAGCGTAGGCCCGCTCCCCTACAATGAGCAGTTCTTC

d_call: TRBD2
v_call: TRBV7-6
j_call: TRBJ2-2
clone_size: .
cdr3_aa: CASSLGLAATGELFF
cdr3_nt: TGTGCCAGCAGCTTAGGGCTAGCGGCCACCGGGGAGCTGTTTTTT

d_call: TRBD2
v_call: TRBV2
j_call: TRBJ2-1
clone_size: many
cdr3_aa: CASSEKGLAANEQFF
cdr3_nt: TGTGCCAGCAGTGAAAAGGGACTAGCGGCCAATGAGCAGTTCTTC

d_call: .
v_call: TRBV18
j_call: TRBJ2-1
clone_size: .
cdr3_aa: CASCPEGYGDNEQFF
cdr3_nt: TGTGCCAGCTGCCCCGAGGGGTACGGTGACAATGAGCAGTTCTTC

d_call: .
v_call: TRBV10-3
j_call: TRBJ2-3
clone_size: few
cdr3_aa: CAIRRTTPYDGTDTQYF
cdr3_nt: TGTGCCATCAGGCGCACTACTCCCTACGATGGCACAGATACGCAGTATTTT

d_call: .
v_call: TRBV5-6
j_call: TRBJ2-3
clone_size: few
cdr3_aa: CASSLDSFSTDTQYF
cdr3_nt: TGTGCCAGCAGCTTGGACTCTTTTAGCACAGATACGCAGTATTTT

d_call: .
v_call: TRBV5-1
j_call: TRBJ2-4
clone_size: .
cdr3_aa: CASSTTVTGNIQYF
cdr3_nt: TGCGCCAGCAGCACGACAGTGACGGGAAACATTCAGTACTTC

d_call: .
v_call: TRBV4-1
j_call: TRBJ1-2
clone_size: .
cdr3_aa: CASNDGGRNYGYTF
cdr3_nt: TGCGCCAGCAACGACGGGGGCAGAAACTATGGCTACACCTTC

d_call: .
v_call: TRBV20-1
j_call: TRBJ2-3
clone_size: once
cdr3_aa: CSARISDTQYF
cdr3_nt: TGCAGTGCTAGAATCTCCGATACGCAGTATTTT

d_call: .
v_call: TRBV28
j_call: TRBJ2-7
clone_size: .
cdr3_aa: CASSPNPLAPYEQYF
cdr3_nt: TGTGCCAGCAGCCCAAATCCCCTCGCACCCTACGAGCAGTACTTC